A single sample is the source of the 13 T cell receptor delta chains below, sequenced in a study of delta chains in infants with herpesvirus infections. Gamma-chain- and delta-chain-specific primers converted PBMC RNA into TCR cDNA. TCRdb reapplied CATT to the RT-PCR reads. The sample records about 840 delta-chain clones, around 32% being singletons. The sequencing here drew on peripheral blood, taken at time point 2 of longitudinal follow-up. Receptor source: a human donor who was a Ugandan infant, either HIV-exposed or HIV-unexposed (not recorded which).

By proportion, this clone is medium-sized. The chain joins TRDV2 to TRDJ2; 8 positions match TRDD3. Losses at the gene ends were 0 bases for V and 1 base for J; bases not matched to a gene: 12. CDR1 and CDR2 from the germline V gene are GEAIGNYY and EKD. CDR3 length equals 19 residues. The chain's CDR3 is CACDTVSGDTVGLTAQLFF. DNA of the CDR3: TGTGCCTGTGACACCGTATCTGGGGATACAGTGGGTTTGACAGCACAACTCTTCTTT.

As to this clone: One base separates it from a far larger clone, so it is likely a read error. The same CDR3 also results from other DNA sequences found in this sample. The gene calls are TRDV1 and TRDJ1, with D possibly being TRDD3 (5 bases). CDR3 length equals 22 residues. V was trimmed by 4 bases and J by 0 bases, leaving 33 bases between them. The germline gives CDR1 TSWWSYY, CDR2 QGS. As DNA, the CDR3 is TGTGCTCTTGGGGCCCCCTTAGGACCCCCGGCTGGGTGGGCCCTCTACACCGATAAACTCATCTTT. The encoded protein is CALGAPLGPPAGWALYTDKLIF.

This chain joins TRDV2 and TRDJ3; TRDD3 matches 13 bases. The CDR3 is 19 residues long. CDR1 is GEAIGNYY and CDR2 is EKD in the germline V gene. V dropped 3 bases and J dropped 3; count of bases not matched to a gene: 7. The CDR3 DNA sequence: TGTGCCTGTGACTCAAACTGGGGGATACGGTACTGGGACACCCGACAGATGTTTTTC. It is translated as CACDSNWGIRYWDTRQMFF.

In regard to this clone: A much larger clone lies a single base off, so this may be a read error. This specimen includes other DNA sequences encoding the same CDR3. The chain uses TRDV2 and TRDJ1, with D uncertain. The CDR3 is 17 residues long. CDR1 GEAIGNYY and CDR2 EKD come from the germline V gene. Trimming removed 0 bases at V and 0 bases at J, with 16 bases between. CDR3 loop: CACDTVDLTKYTDKLIF. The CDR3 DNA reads TGTGCCTGTGACACCGTGGATCTTACGAAGTACACCGATAAACTCATCTTT.

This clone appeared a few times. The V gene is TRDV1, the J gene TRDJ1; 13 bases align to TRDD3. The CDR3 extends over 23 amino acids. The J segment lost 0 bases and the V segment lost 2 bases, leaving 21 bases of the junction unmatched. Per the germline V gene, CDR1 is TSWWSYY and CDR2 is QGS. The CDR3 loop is CALGESCSTGGYAYPGYTDKLIF. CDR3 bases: TGTGCTCTTGGGGAATCATGTAGTACTGGGGGATACGCGTATCCGGGGTACACCGATAAACTCATCTTT.

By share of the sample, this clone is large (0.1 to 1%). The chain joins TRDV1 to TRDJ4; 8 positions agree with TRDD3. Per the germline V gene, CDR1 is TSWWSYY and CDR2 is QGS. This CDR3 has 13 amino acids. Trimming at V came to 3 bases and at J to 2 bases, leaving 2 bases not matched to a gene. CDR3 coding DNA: TGTGCTCTTGGGGACTTGGGGGATAGACCCCTGATCTTT. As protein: CALGDLGDRPLIF.

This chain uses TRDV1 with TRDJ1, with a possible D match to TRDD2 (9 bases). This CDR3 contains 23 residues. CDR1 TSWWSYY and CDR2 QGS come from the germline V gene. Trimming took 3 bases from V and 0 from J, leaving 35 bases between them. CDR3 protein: CALGDDPPSYYWGLWGNTDKLIF. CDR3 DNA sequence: TGTGCTCTTGGGGACGACCCCCCTTCCTACTACTGGGGGCTCTGGGGGAACACCGATAAACTCATCTTT.

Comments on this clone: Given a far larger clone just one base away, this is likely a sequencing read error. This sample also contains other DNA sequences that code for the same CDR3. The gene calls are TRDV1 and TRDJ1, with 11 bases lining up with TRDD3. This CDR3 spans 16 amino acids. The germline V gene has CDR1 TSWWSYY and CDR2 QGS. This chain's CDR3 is CALLGVSGGYRGKLIF. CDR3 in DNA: TGCGCTCTTTTAGGTGTTTCTGGGGGATACAGAGGTAAACTCATCTTT.

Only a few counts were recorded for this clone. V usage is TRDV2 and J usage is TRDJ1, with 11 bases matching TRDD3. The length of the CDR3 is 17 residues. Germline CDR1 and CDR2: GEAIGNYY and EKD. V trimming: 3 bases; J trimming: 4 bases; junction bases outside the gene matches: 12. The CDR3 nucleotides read TGTGCCTGTGACCCTCTCCTGGGGGATACAGGGGACGATAAACTCATCTTT. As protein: CACDPLLGDTGDDKLIF.

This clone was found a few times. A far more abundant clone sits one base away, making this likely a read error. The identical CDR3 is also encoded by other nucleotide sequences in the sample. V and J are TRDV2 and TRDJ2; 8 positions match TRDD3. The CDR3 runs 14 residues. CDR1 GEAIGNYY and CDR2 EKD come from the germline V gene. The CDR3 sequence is CACDTGGNAAQLFF. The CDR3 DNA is TGCGCCTGTGACACTGGGGGGAACGCAGCACAACTCTTCTTT.

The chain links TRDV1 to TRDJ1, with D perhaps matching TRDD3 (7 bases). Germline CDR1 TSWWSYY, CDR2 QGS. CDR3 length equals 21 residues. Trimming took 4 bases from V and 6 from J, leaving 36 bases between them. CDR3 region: CALGVDLPLYWGSKGGNKLIF. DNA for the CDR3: TGTGCTCTTGGGGTAGACCTTCCCCTTTACTGGGGATCTAAGGGTGGCAATAAACTCATCTTT.

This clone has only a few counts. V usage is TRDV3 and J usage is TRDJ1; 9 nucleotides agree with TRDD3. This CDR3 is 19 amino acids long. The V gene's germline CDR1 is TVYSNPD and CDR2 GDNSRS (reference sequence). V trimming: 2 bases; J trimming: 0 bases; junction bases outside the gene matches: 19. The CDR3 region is CAFPTPLLGIRGYTDKLIF. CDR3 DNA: TGTGCCTTTCCTACCCCCTTACTGGGGATACGGGGGTACACCGATAAACTCATCTTT.

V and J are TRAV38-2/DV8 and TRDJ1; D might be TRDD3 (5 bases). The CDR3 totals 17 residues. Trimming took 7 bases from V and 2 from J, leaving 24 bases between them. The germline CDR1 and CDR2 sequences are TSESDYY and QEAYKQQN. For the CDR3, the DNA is TGTGCTTATTTGACTGGCGCTCCGGTTCGGGGGACCGATAAACTCATCTTT. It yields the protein CAYLTGAPVRGTDKLIF.